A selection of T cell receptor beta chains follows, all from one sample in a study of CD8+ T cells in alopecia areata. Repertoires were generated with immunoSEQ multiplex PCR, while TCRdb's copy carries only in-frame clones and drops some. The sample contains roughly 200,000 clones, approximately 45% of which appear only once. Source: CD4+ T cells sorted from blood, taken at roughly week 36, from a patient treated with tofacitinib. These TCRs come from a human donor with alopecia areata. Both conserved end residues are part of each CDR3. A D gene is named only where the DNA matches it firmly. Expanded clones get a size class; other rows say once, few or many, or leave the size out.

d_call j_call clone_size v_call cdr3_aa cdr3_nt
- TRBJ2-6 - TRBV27 CASTHEPTGANVLTF TGTGCCAGCACTCACGAGCCTACTGGGGCCAACGTCCTGACTTTC
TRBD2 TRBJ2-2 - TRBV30 CAWRGTSGSGGELFF TGTGCCTGGAGGGGGACTAGCGGGAGCGGCGGGGAGCTGTTTTTT
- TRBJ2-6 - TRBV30 CAWSDSSGANVLTF TGTGCCTGGAGCGACAGCTCTGGGGCCAACGTCCTGACTTTC
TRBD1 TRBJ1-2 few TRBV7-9 CASNNAPGTGGYGYTF TGTGCCAGCAACAACGCTCCCGGGACAGGGGGCTATGGCTACACCTTC
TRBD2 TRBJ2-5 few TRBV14 CASSYGLAGGMETQYF TGTGCCAGCAGCTATGGACTAGCGGGAGGCATGGAGACCCAGTACTTC
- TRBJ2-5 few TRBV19 CASSHGGSEETQYF TGTGCCAGTAGCCACGGTGGGTCGGAGGAGACCCAGTACTTC
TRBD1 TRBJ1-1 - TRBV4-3 CASSQEDRGLAEAFF TGCGCCAGCAGCCAAGAAGACAGGGGGCTCGCTGAAGCTTTCTTT
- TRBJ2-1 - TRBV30 CAWRPRKGRNEQFF TGTGCCTGGCGGCCGCGCAAGGGGCGGAATGAGCAGTTCTTC
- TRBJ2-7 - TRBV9 CASSVAASASYEQYF TGTGCCAGCAGCGTAGCTGCCAGCGCTTCCTACGAGCAGTACTTC
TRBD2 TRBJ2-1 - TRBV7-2 CASSLGGRAGANEQFF TGTGCCAGCAGCTTAGGAGGGAGGGCCGGGGCGAATGAGCAGTTCTTC
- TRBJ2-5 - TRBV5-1 CASSFRSGQETQYF TGCGCCAGCAGCTTTCGGTCGGGACAAGAGACCCAGTACTTC
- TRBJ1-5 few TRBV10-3 CAISWDVNQPQHF TGTGCCATCAGCTGGGACGTCAATCAGCCCCAGCATTTT
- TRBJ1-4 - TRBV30 CAWRPPGPIEKLFF TGTGCCTGGAGGCCGCCGGGACCTATTGAAAAGCTGTTTTTT
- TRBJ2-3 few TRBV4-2 CASSQGDSTDTQYF TGTGCCAGCAGCCAAGGGGACAGCACAGATACGCAGTATTTT
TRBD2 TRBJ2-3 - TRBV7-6 CASSLERAGVTDTQYF TGTGCCAGCAGCTTAGAGCGAGCGGGGGTCACAGATACGCAGTATTTT
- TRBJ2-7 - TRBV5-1 CASSLGSFPYEQYF TGCGCCAGCAGCTTGGGGAGTTTCCCCTACGAGCAGTACTTC
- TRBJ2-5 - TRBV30 CAWSYSGGQETQYF TGTGCCTGGAGTTACTCCGGCGGCCAAGAGACCCAGTACTTC
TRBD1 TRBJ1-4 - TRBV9 CASSKSQGVGTNEKLFF TGTGCCAGCAGCAAAAGTCAGGGGGTTGGTACTAATGAAAAACTGTTTTTT
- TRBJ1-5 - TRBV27 CASSGGNQPQHF TGTGCCAGCAGTGGGGGCAATCAGCCCCAGCATTTT
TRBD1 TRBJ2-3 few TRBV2 CASSESTGVTDTQYF TGTGCCAGCAGTGAATCGACAGGGGTCACAGATACGCAGTATTTT
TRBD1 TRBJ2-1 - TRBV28 CASSFLGTADIHEQFF TGTGCCAGCAGTTTTCTCGGGACAGCAGATATCCATGAGCAGTTCTTC
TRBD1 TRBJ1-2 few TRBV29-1 CSAWTGYGYTF TGCAGCGCTTGGACAGGATATGGCTACACCTTC
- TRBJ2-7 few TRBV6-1 CASGSGGYEQYF TGTGCCAGCGGGTCAGGTGGCTACGAGCAGTACTTC
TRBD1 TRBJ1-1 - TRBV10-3 CAISGGQGSMNTEAFF TGTGCCATCAGTGGGGGACAGGGGAGCATGAACACTGAAGCTTTCTTT
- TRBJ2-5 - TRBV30 CAWSTEVQYF TGTGCCTGGAGTACAGAGGTCCAGTACTTC
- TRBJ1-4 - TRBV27 CASSLTEATNEKLFF TGTGCCAGCAGTCTTACGGAAGCAACTAATGAAAAACTGTTTTTT
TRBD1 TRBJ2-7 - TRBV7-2 CASSLNRGPVGEQYF TGTGCCAGCAGCTTAAACAGGGGGCCCGTAGGCGAGCAGTACTTC
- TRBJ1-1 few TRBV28 CASSLGGAAFF TGTGCCAGCAGTTTAGGGGGGGCGGCTTTCTTT
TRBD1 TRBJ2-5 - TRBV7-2 CASAFRGETQYF TGTGCCAGCGCGTTCAGGGGGGAGACCCAGTACTTC
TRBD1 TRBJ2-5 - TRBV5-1 CASSLEGARETQYF TGCGCCAGCAGCTTGGAGGGGGCTCGAGAGACCCAGTACTTC